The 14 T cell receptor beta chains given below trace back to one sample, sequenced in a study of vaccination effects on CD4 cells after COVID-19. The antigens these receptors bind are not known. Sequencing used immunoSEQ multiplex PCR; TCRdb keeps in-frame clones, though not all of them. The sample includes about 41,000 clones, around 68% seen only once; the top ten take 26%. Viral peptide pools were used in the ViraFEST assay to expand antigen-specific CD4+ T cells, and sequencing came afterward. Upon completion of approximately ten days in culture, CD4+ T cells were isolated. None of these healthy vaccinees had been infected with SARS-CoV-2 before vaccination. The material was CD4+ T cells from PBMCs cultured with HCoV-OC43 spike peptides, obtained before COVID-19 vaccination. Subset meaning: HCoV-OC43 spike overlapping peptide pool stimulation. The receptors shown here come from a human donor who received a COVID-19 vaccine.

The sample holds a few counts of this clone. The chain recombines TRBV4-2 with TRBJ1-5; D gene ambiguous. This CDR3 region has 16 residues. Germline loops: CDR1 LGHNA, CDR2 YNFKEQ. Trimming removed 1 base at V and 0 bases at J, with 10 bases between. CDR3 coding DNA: TGTGCCAGCAGCCAAGGATCGGACTATAGCAATCAGCCCCAGCATTTT. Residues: CASSQGSDYSNQPQHF.

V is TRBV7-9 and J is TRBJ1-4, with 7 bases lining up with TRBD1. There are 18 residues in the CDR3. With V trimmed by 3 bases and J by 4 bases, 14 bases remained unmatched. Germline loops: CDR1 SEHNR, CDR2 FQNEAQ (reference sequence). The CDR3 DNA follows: TGTGCCAGCAGCTTCCGTCAGACAGGGATAAAGGGTAATGAAAAACTGTTTTTT. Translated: CASSFRQTGIKGNEKLFF.

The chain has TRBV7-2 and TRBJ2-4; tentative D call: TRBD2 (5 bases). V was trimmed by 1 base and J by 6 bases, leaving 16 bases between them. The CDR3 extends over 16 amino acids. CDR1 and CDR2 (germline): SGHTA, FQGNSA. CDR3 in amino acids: CASSLGASFWGNIQYF. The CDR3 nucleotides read TGTGCCAGCAGCTTAGGGGCTAGCTTCTGGGGAAACATTCAGTACTTC.

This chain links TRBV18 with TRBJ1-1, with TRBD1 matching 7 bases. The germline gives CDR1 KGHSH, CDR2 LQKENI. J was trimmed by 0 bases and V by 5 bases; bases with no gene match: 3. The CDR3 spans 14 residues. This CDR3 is CASSFDRVNTEAFF. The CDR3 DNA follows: TGTGCCAGCTCATTTGACAGGGTGAACACTGAAGCTTTCTTT.

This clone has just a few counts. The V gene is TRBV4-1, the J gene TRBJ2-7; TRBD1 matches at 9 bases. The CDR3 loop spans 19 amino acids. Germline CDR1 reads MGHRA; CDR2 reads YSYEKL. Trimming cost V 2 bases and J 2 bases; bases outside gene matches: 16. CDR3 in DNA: TGCGCCAGCAGCCAATTCAGCGTTCCAGGGCGGACAGGGGCCTACGAGCAGTACTTC. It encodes CASSQFSVPGRTGAYEQYF.

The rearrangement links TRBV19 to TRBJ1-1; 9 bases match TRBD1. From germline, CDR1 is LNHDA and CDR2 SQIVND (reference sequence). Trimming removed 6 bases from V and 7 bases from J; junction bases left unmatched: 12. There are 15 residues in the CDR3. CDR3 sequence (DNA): TGTGCCAGTAGCCACAAACTCGGACAGGGGTATGAAGCTTTCTTT. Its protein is CASSHKLGQGYEAFF.

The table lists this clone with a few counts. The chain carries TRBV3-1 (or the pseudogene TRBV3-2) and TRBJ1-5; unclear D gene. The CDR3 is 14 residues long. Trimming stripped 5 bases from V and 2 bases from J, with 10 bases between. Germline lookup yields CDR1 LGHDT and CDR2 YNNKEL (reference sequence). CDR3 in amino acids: CASSYDGGNQPQHF. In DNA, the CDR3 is TGTGCCAGCAGCTACGACGGTGGCAATCAGCCCCAGCATTTT.

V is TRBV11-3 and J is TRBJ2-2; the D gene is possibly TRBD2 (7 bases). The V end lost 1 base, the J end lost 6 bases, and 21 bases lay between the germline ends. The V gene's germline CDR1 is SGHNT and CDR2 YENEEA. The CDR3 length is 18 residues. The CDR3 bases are TGTGCCAGCAGCTTAGGTTTGACAGGACCCAGCGGGGCCGGGGAGCTGTTTTTT. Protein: CASSLGLTGPSGAGELFF.

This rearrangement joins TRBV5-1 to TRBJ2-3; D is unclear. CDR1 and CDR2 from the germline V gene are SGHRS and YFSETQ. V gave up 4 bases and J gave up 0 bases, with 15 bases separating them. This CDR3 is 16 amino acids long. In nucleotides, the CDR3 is TGCGCCAGCAGCCTGAGCCCACCCCCTAGCACAGATACGCAGTATTTT. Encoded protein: CASSLSPPPSTDTQYF. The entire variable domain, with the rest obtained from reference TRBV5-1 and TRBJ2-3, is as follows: KAGVTQTPRYLIKTRGQQVTLSCSPISGHRSVSWYQQTPGQGLQFLFEYFSETQRNKGNFPGRFSGRQFSNSRSEMNVSTLELGDSALYLCASSLSPPPSTDTQYFGPGTRLTVL.

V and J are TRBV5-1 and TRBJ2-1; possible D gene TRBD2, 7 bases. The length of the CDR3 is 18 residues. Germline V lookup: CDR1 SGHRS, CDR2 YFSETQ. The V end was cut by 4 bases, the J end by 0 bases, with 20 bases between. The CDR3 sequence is CASSPQGGGPSSYNEQFF. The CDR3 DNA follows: TGCGCCAGCAGCCCTCAAGGGGGGGGCCCGAGCTCCTACAATGAGCAGTTCTTC. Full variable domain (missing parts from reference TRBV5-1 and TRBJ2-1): KAGVTQTPRYLIKTRGQQVTLSCSPISGHRSVSWYQQTPGQGLQFLFEYFSETQRNKGNFPGRFSGRQFSNSRSEMNVSTLELGDSALYLCASSPQGGGPSSYNEQFFGPGTRLTVL.

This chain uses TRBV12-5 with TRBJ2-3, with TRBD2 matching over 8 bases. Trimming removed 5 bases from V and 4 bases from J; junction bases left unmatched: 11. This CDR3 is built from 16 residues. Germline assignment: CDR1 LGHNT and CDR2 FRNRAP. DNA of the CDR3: TGTGCTAGTGGTCCCAGGACTAGCAGGGGTGCAGATACGCAGTATTTT. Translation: CASGPRTSRGADTQYF.

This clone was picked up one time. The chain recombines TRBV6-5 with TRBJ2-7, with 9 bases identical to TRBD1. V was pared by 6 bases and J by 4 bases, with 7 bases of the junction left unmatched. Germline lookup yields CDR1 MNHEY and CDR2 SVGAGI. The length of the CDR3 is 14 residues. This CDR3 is CASSPGQGWYEQYF. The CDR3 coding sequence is TGTGCCAGCAGCCCGGGACAGGGATGGTACGAGCAGTACTTC.

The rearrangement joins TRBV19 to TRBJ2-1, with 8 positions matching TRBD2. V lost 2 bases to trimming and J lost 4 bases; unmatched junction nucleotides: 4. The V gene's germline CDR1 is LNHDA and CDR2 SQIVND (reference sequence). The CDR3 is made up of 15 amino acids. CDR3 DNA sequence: TGTGCCAGTAGTATATCCGGGGGGGGATACAATGAGCAGTTCTTC. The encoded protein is CASSISGGGYNEQFF.

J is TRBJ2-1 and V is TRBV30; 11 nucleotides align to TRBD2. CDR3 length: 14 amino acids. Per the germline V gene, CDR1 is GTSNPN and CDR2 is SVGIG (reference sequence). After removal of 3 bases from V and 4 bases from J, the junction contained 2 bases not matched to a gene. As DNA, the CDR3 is TGTGCCTGGAGGGGGACTAGCGGTTACAATGAGCAGTTCTTC. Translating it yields CAWRGTSGYNEQFF.